This passage covers 5 T cell receptor beta chains from one sample sequenced in a study of T cell repertoires in cytomegalovirus infection. For these TCRs, the target antigens are not known. TCRdb processed the reads anew with MiXCR; each CDR3 protein has one entry. The sample includes about 900,000 distinct CDR3 sequences, about 33% of them seen just once. Source: cultured CD8+ T cells from PBMCs, taken from culture after CMV antigen stimulation. These receptors were taken from a human donor in good health (CMV status not recorded). Some clones in this sample may be carry-over from other donors' samples.

The rearrangement uses TRBV6-1 and TRBJ2-7; D perhaps matches TRBD1 (6 bases). Germline assignment: CDR1 MNHNS and CDR2 SASEGT. The length of the CDR3 is 13 residues. With 2 bases removed from V and 6 bases from J, the gap between germline ends came to 11 bases. The CDR3 region has the DNA TGTGCCAGCAGTGAAAGGGGCAGGGGCGAGCAGTACTTC. It encodes CASSERGRGEQYF.

The rearrangement uses TRBV7-9 and TRBJ2-5; perhaps TRBD2 as D (7 bases). The V and J ends lost 7 bases and 5 bases respectively, with 17 bases between them. Germline CDR1 and CDR2: SEHNR and FQNEAQ (reference sequence). CDR3 length: 14 residues. The CDR3 spells CASIPGGARETQYF. The CDR3 DNA reads as TGTGCCAGCATCCCTGGGGGGGCCCGTGAGACCCAGTACTTC. The complete variable domain, with remaining parts taken from reference TRBV7-9 and TRBJ2-5, reads DTGVSQNPRHKITKRGQNVTFRCDPISEHNRLYWYRQTLGQGPEFLTYFQNEAQLEKSRLLSDRFSAERPKGSFSTLEIQRTEQGDSAMYLCASIPGGARETQYFGPGTRLLVL.

This chain uses TRBV5-1 with TRBJ1-1; D might be TRBD1 (5 bases). The germline V and J ends were trimmed by 1 base and 4 bases, with 14 bases remaining between them. Germline V gene sequence: CDR1 SGHRS, CDR2 YFSETQ. CDR3 length equals 15 residues. CDR3 sequence reads: CASSLLAKRGTEAFF. DNA of the CDR3: TGCGCCAGCAGCTTGCTGGCCAAGAGGGGCACTGAAGCTTTCTTT.

The J gene is TRBJ1-1, the V gene TRBV7-2; D is ambiguous. The CDR3 contains 15 residues. V shed 3 bases and J shed 3 bases, with 14 bases lying between them. Germline V CDR1 and CDR2: SGHTA, FQGNSA. The CDR3 is CASSFSAPRDTEAFF. The CDR3 DNA is TGTGCCAGCAGCTTCTCAGCCCCGAGGGACACTGAAGCTTTCTTT.

The CDR3 sequence: CASTATGTWEIANYGYTF. The CDR3 DNA reads as TGTGCCAGCACCGCAACCGGGACATGGGAAATAGCTAACTATGGCTACACCTTC. The chain joins TRBV12-3 or TRBV12-4 to TRBJ1-2; a weak D match, TRBD1 (6 bases). There are 18 residues in the CDR3. Trimming cost V 7 bases and J 0 bases, with 24 bases left between them.